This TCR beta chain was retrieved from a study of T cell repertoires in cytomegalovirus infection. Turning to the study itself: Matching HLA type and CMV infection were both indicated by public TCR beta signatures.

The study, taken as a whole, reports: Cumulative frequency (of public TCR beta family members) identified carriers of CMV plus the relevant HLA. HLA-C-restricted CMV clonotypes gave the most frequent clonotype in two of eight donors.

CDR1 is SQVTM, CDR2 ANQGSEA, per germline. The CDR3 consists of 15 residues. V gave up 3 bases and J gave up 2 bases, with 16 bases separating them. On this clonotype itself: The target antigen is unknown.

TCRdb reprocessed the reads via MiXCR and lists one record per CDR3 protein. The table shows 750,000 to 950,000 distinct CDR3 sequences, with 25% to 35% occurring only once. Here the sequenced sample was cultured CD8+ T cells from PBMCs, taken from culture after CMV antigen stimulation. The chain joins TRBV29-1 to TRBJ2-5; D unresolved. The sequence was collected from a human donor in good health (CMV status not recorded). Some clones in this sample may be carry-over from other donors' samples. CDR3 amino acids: CSVDLTQTEQETQYF. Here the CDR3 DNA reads TGCAGCGTTGACCTTACCCAGACGGAACAAGAGACCCAGTACTTC.